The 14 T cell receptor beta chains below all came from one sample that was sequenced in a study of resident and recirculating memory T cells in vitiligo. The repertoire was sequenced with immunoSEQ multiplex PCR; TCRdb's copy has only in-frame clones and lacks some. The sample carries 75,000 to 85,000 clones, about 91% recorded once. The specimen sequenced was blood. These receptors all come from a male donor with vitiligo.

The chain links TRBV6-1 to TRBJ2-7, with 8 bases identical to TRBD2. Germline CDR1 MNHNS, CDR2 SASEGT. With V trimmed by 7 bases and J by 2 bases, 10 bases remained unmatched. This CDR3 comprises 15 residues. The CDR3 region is CASNNGGAYPYEQYF. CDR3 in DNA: TGTGCCAGCAATAACGGGGGGGCCTACCCCTACGAGCAGTACTTC.

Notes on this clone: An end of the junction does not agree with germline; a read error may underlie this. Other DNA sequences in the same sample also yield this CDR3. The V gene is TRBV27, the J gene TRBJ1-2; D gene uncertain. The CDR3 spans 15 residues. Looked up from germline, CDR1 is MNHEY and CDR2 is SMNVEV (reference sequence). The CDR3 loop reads CASSLIGPSGYGYTF. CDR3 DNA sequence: TGTGCCAGCAGTTTAATCGGACCAAGCGGCTATGGCTACACTTTC.

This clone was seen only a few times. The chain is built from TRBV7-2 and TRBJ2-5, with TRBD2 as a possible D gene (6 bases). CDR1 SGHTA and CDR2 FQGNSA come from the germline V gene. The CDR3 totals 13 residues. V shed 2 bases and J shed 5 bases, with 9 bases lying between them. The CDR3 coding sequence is TGTGCCAGCAGCTTACTAGGAGGGGAGACCCAGTACTTC. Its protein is CASSLLGGETQYF.

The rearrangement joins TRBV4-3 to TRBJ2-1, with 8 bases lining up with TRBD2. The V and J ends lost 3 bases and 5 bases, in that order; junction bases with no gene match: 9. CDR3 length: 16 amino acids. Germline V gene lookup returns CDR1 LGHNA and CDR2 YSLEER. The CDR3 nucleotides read TGCGCCAGCAGCCAGGCCATGGCGGGAGGACACAATGAGCAGTTCTTC. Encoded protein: CASSQAMAGGHNEQFF.

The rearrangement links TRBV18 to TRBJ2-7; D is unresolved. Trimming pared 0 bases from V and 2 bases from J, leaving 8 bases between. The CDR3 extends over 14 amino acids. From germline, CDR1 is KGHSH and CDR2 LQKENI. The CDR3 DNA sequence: TGTGCCAGCTCACCACCGGGCAGAACCTACGAGCAGTACTTC. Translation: CASSPPGRTYEQYF. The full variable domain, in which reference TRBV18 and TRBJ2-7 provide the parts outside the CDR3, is NAGVMQNPRHLVRRRGQEARLRCSPMKGHSHVYWYRQLPEEGLKFMVYLQKENIIDESGMPKERFSAEFPKEGPSILRIQQVVRGDSAAYFCASSPPGRTYEQYFGPGTRLTVT.

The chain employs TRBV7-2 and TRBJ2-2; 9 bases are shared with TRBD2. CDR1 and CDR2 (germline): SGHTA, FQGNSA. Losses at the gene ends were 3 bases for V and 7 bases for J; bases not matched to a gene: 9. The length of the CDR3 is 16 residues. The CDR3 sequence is CASSFSSGKISGELFF. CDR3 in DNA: TGTGCCAGCAGCTTTTCTAGCGGGAAAATAAGCGGGGAGCTGTTTTTT. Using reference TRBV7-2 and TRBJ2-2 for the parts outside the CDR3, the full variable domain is GAGVSQSPSNKVTEKGKDVELRCDPISGHTALYWYRQSLGQGLEFLIYFQGNSAPDKSGLPSDRFSAERTGGSVSTLTIQRTQQEDSAVYLCASSFSSGKISGELFFGEGSRLTVL.

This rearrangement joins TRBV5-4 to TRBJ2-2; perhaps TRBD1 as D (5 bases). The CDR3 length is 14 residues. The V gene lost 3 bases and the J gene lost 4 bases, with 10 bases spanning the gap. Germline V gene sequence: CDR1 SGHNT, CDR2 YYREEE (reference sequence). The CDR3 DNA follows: TGTGCCAGCAGCTCTGACAGAAGCACCGGGGAGCTGTTTTTT. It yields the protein CASSSDRSTGELFF. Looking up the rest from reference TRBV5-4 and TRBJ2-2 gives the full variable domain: ETGVTQSPTHLIKTRGQQVTLRCSSQSGHNTVSWYQQALGQGPQFIFQYYREEENGRGNFPPRFSGLQFPNYSSELNVNALELDDSALYLCASSSDRSTGELFFGEGSRLTVL.

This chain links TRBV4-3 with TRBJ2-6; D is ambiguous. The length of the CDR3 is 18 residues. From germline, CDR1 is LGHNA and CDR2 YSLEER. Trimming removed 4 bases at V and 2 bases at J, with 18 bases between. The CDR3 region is CASSREVALRAGANVLTF. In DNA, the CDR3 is TGCGCCAGCAGCCGAGAGGTAGCCTTGAGAGCTGGGGCCAACGTCCTGACTTTC.

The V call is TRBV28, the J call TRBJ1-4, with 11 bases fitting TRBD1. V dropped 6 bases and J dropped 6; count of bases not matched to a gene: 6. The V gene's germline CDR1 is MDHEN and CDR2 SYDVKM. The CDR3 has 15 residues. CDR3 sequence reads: CASSPRTGGYEKLFF. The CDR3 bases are TGTGCCAGCAGCCCAAGGACAGGGGGCTATGAAAAACTGTTTTTT.

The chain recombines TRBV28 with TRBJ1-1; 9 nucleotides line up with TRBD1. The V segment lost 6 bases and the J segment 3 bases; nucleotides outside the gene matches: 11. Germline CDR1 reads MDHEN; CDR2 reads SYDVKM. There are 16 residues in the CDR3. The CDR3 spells CASRTTGGGWYTEAFF. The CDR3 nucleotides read TGTGCCAGCAGGACAACAGGGGGCGGTTGGTACACTGAAGCTTTCTTT.

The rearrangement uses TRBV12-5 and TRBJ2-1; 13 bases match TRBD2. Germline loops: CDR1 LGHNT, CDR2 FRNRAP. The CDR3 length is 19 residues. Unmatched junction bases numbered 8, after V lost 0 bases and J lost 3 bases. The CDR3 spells CASGLVVRGLAGLYNEQFF. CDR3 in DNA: TGTGCTAGTGGTTTGGTAGTTCGGGGACTAGCGGGACTCTACAATGAGCAGTTCTTC.

This CDR3 is CASSYNREVTGELFF. The CDR3 DNA follows: TGTGCCAGCAGTTACAACAGGGAAGTCACCGGGGAGCTGTTTTTT. The chain recombines TRBV6-6 with TRBJ2-2, with D tentatively TRBD1 (6 bases). The CDR3 is 15 residues long. The germline CDR1 and CDR2 sequences are MNHNY and SVGAGI (reference sequence). V was clipped by 2 bases and J by 4 bases, with 11 bases between them.

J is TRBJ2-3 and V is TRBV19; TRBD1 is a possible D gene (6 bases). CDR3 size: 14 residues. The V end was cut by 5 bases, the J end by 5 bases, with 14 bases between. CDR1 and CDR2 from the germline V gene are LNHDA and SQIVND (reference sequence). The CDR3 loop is CASSPSGRGDTQYF. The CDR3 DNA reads TGTGCCAGTAGTCCCTCGGGCAGGGGAGATACGCAGTATTTT.

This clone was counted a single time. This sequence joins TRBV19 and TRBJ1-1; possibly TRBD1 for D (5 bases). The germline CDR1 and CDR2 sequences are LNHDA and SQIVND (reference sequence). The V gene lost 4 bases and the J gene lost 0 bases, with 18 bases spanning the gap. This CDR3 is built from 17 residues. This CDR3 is CASSTQTGTRMNTEAFF. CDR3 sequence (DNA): TGTGCCAGTAGTACCCAAACAGGAACCCGCATGAACACTGAAGCTTTCTTT.